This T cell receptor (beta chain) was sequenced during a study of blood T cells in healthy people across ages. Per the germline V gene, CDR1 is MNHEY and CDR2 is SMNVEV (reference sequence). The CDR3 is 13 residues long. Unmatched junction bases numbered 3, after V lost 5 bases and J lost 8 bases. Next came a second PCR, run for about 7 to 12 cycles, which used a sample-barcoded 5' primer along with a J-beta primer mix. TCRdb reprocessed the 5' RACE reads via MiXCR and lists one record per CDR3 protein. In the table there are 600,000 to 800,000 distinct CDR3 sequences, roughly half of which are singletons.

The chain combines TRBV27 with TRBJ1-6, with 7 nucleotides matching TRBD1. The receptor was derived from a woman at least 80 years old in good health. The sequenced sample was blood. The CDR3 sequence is CASSPRGDSPLHF. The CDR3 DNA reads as TGTGCCAGCAGTCCCAGGGGGGATTCACCCCTCCACTTT.